The 10 T cell receptor beta chains below come from one sample, sequenced in a study of graft-versus-host responses after intestinal transplantation. Sequencing used immunoSEQ multiplex PCR; TCRdb keeps in-frame clones, though not all of them. Among about 97,000 clones listed, approximately 92% were seen once. Sequencing used PBMCs, obtained 450 to 480 days after intestinal transplant. These receptors were collected from a human patient who received an intestinal transplant, so some T cells may come from the graft donor.

The V gene is TRBV27, the J gene TRBJ1-1; 9 nucleotides agree with TRBD1. This CDR3 contains 15 residues. The germline V gene encodes CDR1 MNHEY and CDR2 SMNVEV (reference sequence). V was clipped by 5 bases and J by 4 bases; unmatched bases: 8. Here the CDR3 reads CASSLGQGVVTEAFF. The DNA of the CDR3 is TGTGCCAGCAGTCTGGGACAGGGAGTGGTCACTGAAGCTTTCTTT.

The J gene is TRBJ2-3, the V gene TRBV4-1, with 12 bases aligning to TRBD2. Trimming at V came to 3 bases and at J to 4 bases, leaving 8 bases not matched to a gene. The CDR3 has 17 residues. From germline, CDR1 is MGHRA and CDR2 YSYEKL. This chain's CDR3 is CASSQPGTSGLADTQYF. The CDR3 region has the DNA TGCGCCAGCAGCCAGCCCGGGACTAGCGGGTTGGCAGATACGCAGTATTTT.

The CDR3 sequence: CAISALEGGGEAFF. CDR3 bases: TGTGCCATCAGTGCCCTCGAGGGGGGTGGGGAAGCTTTCTTT. The genes are TRBV10-3 and TRBJ1-1; possibly TRBD1 for D (6 bases). This CDR3 contains 14 residues. Germline V gene sequence: CDR1 ENHRY, CDR2 SYGVKD. V lost 4 bases to trimming and J lost 8 bases, with 17 bases between them.

The chain couples TRBV29-1 to TRBJ1-1; D is unresolved. V lost 6 bases to trimming and J lost 0 bases, with 11 bases between them. Germline CDR1 reads SQVTM; CDR2 reads ANQGSEA. The CDR3 totals 13 residues. The DNA for the CDR3 is TGCAGCGTCATCGGGGAGCTGAACACTGAAGCTTTCTTT. Translation: CSVIGELNTEAFF.

J is TRBJ2-1 and V is TRBV7-3; TRBD2 matches 7 bases. CDR1 is SGHTA and CDR2 is FQGTGA in the germline V gene. The CDR3 has 15 amino acids. J was trimmed by 2 bases and V by 2 bases; bases with no gene match: 3. CDR3: CASSLSRGAYNEQFF. As DNA, the CDR3 is TGTGCCAGCAGCTTATCCCGGGGGGCCTACAATGAGCAGTTCTTC.

The chain couples TRBV7-3 to TRBJ1-2, with a weak D call TRBD1 (5 bases). Trimming shortened V by 4 bases and J by 9 bases, and 27 bases separated the two germline ends. This CDR3 contains 17 residues. Germline V gives CDR1 SGHTA, CDR2 FQGTGA. The CDR3 nucleotides are TGTGCCAGCAGCTCCGCAGGGTTTGCTTTTATTCCTCGGAGCTACACCTTC. Translating it yields CASSSAGFAFIPRSYTF.

The V call is TRBV19, the J call TRBJ1-2; D may be TRBD1 (6 bases). The CDR3 sequence is 15 residues long. Trimming pared 4 bases from V and 5 bases from J, leaving 17 bases between. The germline gives CDR1 LNHDA, CDR2 SQIVND (reference sequence). This CDR3 reads CASSTVGGPRYGYTF. The CDR3 DNA reads TGTGCCAGTAGTACCGTCGGGGGGCCTCGGTATGGCTACACCTTC.

The DNA for the CDR3 is TGCAGCGTTGAAGATTGGGGGAACACTGAAGCTTTCTTT. Its protein product is CSVEDWGNTEAFF. V and J are TRBV29-1 and TRBJ1-1; D call uncertain. This CDR3 has 13 amino acids. Per the germline V gene, CDR1 is SQVTM and CDR2 is ANQGSEA. Between the trimmed V and J ends, which lost 0 bases and 1 base, there was a span of 6 bases.

This chain links TRBV28 with TRBJ1-1; a weak D match, TRBD1 (5 bases). Trimming removed 6 bases from V and 6 bases from J, with 14 bases in between. The germline V gene encodes CDR1 MDHEN and CDR2 SYDVKM. CDR3 length equals 13 residues. The CDR3 sequence is CASSRISGPEAFF. CDR3 DNA: TGTGCCAGCAGCCGCATATCGGGGCCTGAAGCTTTCTTT.

On this clone: As the CDR3 is not closed by the conserved phenylalanine or tryptophan, this likely results from a read error. CDR3 sequence reads: CASSLGGGLEQYS. The CDR3 bases are TGTGCCAGCAGCTTAGGTGGGGGGTTGGAGCAGTACTCC. The chain recombines TRBV11-2 with TRBJ2-7; the D gene is possibly TRBD2 (6 bases). The germline CDR1 and CDR2 sequences are SGHAT and FQNNGV. Trimming left V 1 base short and J 7 bases short, with 11 bases between. The CDR3 is 13 amino acids.